Given below is one T cell receptor beta chain in context. The antigen is not known. The germline gene is not matched at one end of the junction; a read error may be the cause. The data were taken from a study of identical twins. Findings of the study overall: Because invariant MAIT and iNKT cells could be present, zero-insertion analyses could be partly confounded. The more abundant beta clonotypes in cord blood had fewer insertions, and memory repertoires did not show this.

Among all donors, each was a healthy Caucasian. Via MiXCR, TCRdb re-called the 5' RACE reads, giving one row per CDR3 protein. The sample yields fewer than 450,000 distinct CDR3 sequences, roughly 9% seen once. This clonotype originated in a woman in her fifties or sixties in good health. Sequencing input: naive T cells sorted from blood.

CDR3 region: CACSLEQGLVKNIQYF. The DNA for the CDR3 is TGCGCCTGCAGCTTGGAACAGGGGCTCGTCAAAAACATTCAGTACTTC. V and J are TRBV5-1 and TRBJ2-4; 7 bases map to TRBD1. From germline, CDR1 is SGHRS and CDR2 YFSETQ. The CDR3 length is 16 residues.